The subject of this entry is one T cell receptor beta chain. This CDR3 has 15 amino acids. The V segment lost 4 bases and the J segment 8 bases; nucleotides outside the gene matches: 13. Germline V lookup: CDR1 SGDLS, CDR2 YYNGEE. This specimen belongs to a study of T cell changes during pregnancy in multiple sclerosis. Sequenced by immunoSEQ multiplex PCR; TCRdb stores in-frame clones only, minus some. In the table there are under 40,000 clones, roughly 91% of which are singletons. Sequences were derived from peripheral blood, sampled in the second trimester of pregnancy. The chain joins TRBV9 to TRBJ2-3; 7 nucleotides match TRBD2. The clonotype comes from a female donor in good health, enrolled as a control in a pregnancy study. In nucleotides, the CDR3 is TGTGCCAGCAGCCCGCTAGGGGAGGGAAGGGGTACGCAGTATTTT. It translates to CASSPLGEGRGTQYF. The complete variable domain, with remaining parts taken from reference TRBV9 and TRBJ2-3, reads DSGVTQTPKHLITATGQRVTLRCSPRSGDLSVYWYQQSLDQGLQFLIQYYNGEERAKGNILERFSAQQFPDLHSELNLSSLELGDSALYFCASSPLGEGRGTQYFGPGTRLTVL.